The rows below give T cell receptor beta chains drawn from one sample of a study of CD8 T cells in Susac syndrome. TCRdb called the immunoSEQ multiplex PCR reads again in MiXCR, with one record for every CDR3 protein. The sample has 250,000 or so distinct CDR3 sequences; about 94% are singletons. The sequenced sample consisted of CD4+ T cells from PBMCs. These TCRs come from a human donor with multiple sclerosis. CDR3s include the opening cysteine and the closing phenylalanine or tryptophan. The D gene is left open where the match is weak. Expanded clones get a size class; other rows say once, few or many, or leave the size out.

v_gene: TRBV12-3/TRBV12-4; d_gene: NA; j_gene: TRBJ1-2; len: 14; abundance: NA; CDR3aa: CASCLGEGTYGYTF; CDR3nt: TGTGCCAGCTGCTTAGGCGAGGGGACCTATGGCTACACCTTC
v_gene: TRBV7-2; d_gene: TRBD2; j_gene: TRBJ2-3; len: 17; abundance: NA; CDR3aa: CASSSSGAGGPLDTQYF; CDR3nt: TGTGCCAGCAGCTCCTCTGGCGCGGGAGGCCCCCTTGATACGCAGTATTTT
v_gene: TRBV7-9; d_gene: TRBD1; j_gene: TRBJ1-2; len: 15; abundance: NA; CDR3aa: CASSFGQEDNYGYTF; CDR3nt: TGTGCCAGCAGCTTCGGACAGGAAGATAACTATGGCTACACCTTC
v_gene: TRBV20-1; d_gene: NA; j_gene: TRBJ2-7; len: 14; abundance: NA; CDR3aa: CSAREARSSYEQYF; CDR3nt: TGCAGTGCTAGAGAAGCGCGCAGCTCCTACGAGCAGTACTTC
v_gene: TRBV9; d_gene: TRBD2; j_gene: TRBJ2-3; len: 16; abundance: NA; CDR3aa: CASSPRTSGTADTQYF; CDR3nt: TGTGCCAGCAGCCCCCGGACTAGCGGGACTGCAGATACGCAGTATTTT
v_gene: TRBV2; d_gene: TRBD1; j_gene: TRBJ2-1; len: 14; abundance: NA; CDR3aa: CASTGTGIYNEQFF; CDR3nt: TGTGCCAGCACCGGGACAGGAATCTACAATGAGCAGTTCTTC
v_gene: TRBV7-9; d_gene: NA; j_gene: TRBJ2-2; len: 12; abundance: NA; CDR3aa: CASTLNTGELFF; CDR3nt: TGTGCCAGCACGCTGAACACCGGGGAGCTGTTTTTT
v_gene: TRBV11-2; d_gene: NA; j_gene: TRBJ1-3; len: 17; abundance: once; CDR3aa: CASSHGRRGFSGNTIYF; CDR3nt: TGTGCCAGCAGCCACGGGCGAAGGGGCTTCTCTGGAAACACCATATATTTT
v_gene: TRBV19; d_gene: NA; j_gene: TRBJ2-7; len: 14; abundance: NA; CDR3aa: CASSIAAFSYEQYF; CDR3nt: TGTGCCAGTAGTATAGCAGCGTTCTCCTACGAGCAGTACTTC
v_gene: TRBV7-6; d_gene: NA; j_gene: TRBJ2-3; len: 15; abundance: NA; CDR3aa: CASSLADGSTDTQYF; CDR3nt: TGTGCCAGCAGCTTAGCCGACGGTAGCACAGATACGCAGTATTTT
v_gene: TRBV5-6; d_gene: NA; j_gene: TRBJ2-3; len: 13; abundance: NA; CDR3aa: CASSSDSTDTQYF; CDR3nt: TGTGCCAGCAGCTCGGACAGCACAGATACGCAGTATTTT
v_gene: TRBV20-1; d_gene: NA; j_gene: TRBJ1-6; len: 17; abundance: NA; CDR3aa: CSASFGRTLLIRSPLHF; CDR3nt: TGCAGTGCTAGTTTCGGGCGTACCCTCCTGATAAGGTCACCCCTCCACTTT
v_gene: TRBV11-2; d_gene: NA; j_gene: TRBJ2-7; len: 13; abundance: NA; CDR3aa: CASSLALLGEQYF; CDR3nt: TGTGCCAGCAGCTTAGCCCTCCTAGGCGAGCAGTACTTC
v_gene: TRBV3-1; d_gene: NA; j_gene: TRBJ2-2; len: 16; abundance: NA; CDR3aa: CASSLARRGNTGELFF; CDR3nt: TGTGCCAGCAGCCTCGCCCGTCGGGGGAACACCGGGGAGCTGTTTTTT
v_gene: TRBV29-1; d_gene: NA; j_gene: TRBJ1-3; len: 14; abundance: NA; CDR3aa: CSVDWAGAGNTIYF; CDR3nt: TGCAGCGTTGATTGGGCAGGGGCTGGAAACACCATATATTTT
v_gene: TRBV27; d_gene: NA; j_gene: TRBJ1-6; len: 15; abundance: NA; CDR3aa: CASTVRGVGNSPLHF; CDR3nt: TGTGCCAGCACCGTAAGGGGGGTTGGCAATTCACCCCTCCACTTT
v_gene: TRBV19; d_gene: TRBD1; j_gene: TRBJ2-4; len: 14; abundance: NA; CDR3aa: CASSIVWTGPIQYF; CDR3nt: TGTGCCAGTAGTATAGTTTGGACAGGACCCATTCAGTACTTC